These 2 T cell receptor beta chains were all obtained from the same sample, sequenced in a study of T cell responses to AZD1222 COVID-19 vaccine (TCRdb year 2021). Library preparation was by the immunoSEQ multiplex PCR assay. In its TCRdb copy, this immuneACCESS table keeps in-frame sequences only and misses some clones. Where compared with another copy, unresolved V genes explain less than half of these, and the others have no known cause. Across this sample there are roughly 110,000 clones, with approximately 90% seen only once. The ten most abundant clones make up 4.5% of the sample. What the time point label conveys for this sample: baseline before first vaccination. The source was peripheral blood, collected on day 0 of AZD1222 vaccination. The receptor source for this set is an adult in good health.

Here the CDR3 reads CASSLVYSYEQYF. In nucleotides, the CDR3 is TGTGCCAGCAGCTTAGTGTACTCCTACGAGCAGTACTTC. The chain carries TRBV7-9 and TRBJ2-7; D call uncertain. The ends were cut back, 1 base at V and 0 bases at J, with 4 bases in the middle. Germline lookup yields CDR1 SEHNR and CDR2 FQNEAQ (reference sequence). This CDR3 contains 13 residues.

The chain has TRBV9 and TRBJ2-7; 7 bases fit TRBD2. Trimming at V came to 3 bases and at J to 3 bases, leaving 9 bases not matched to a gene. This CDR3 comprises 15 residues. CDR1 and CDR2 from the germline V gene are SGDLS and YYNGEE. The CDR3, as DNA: TGTGCCAGCAGCGCGGGGCCAGGGACTATCTACGAGCAGTACTTC. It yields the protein CASSAGPGTIYEQYF. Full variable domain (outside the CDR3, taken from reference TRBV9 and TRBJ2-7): DSGVTQTPKHLITATGQRVTLRCSPRSGDLSVYWYQQSLDQGLQFLIQYYNGEERAKGNILERFSAQQFPDLHSELNLSSLELGDSALYFCASSAGPGTIYEQYFGPGTRLTVT.